These 21 T cell receptor beta chains share one sample of origin, sequenced in a study of cytomegalovirus exposure and HLA in healthy donors. The PCR had 60 Vbeta and 13 Jbeta primers. Here immunoSEQ multiplex PCR was the method, and the copy in TCRdb shows in-frame clones only, minus some. The listing contains about 150,000 clones. The sequenced material came from PBMCs. These receptor sequences come from a woman between 50 and 59 years old in good health and CMV-seronegative.

The CDR3 DNA follows: TGTGCCAGCAGTTTGCCCGGACAGGAGTTCGCCTACGAGCAGTACTTC. Translated: CASSLPGQEFAYEQYF. The chain links TRBV27 to TRBJ2-7; 7 nucleotides agree with TRBD1. CDR1 and CDR2 from the germline V gene are MNHEY and SMNVEV (reference sequence). This CDR3 contains 16 residues. The V and J ends lost 3 bases and 2 bases, in that order; junction bases with no gene match: 10.

This chain connects TRBV14 to TRBJ1-2, with D possibly being TRBD1 (6 bases). Germline V CDR1 and CDR2: SGHDN, FVKESK. This CDR3 has 13 residues. Trimming took off 1 base at V and 4 bases at J, with 7 bases between the two ends. The CDR3, as DNA: TGTGCCAGCAGCCAAGGACAGGCCTATGGCTACACCTTC. Its protein product is CASSQGQAYGYTF.

The chain links TRBV5-6 to TRBJ2-2, with D perhaps TRBD2 (7 bases). CDR3 length: 14 residues. Germline-derived CDR1 and CDR2 are SGHDT and YYEEEE. The germline V and J ends were trimmed by 2 bases and 6 bases, with 11 bases remaining between them. For the CDR3, the DNA is TGTGCCAGCAGCTTCTTCGGGGGGCCCGGGGAGCTGTTTTTT. This codes for CASSFFGGPGELFF. Filled out from reference TRBV5-6 and TRBJ2-2, the complete variable domain reads DAGVTQSPTHLIKTRGQQVTLRCSPKSGHDTVSWYQQALGQGPQFIFQYYEEEERQRGNFPDRFSGHQFPNYSSELNVNALLLGDSALYLCASSFFGGPGELFFGEGSRLTVL.

The CDR3 DNA is TGTGCCAGCAGTTCGGCAGGGTTCGGTGGCTACACCTTC. It is translated as CASSSAGFGGYTF. The rearrangement links TRBV6-6 to TRBJ1-2; tentative D call: TRBD1 (5 bases). Trimming left V 4 bases short and J 7 bases short, with 13 bases between. The CDR3 runs 13 residues. CDR1 is MNHNY, CDR2 SVGAGI, per germline (reference sequence).

This rearrangement joins TRBV28 to TRBJ2-3, with D possibly TRBD2 on 6 matching bases. The CDR3 spans 17 residues. Trimming removed 0 bases from V and 2 bases from J, with 15 bases in between. Germline CDR1 MDHEN, CDR2 SYDVKM. This CDR3 is CASSLWGTLGDTDTQYF. The CDR3 nucleotides read TGTGCCAGCAGTTTATGGGGGACTCTAGGGGACACAGATACGCAGTATTTT.

This chain connects TRBV30 to TRBJ1-3; D unresolved. The V end lost 3 bases, the J end lost 3 bases, and 6 bases lay between the germline ends. The germline V gene has CDR1 GTSNPN and CDR2 SVGIG (reference sequence). The CDR3 has 12 amino acids. The DNA for the CDR3 is TGTGCCTGGAGCTTAGATGGAAACACCATATATTTT. Translation: CAWSLDGNTIYF.

The chain recombines TRBV5-1 with TRBJ2-2; D unclear. Germline lookup yields CDR1 SGHRS and CDR2 YFSETQ. Trimming pared 6 bases from V and 8 bases from J, leaving 14 bases between. The CDR3 is 13 amino acids. Written as DNA, the CDR3 is TGCGCCAGCATTTTGAATCCAGGAGGGGAGCTGTTTTTT. It is translated as CASILNPGGELFF.

This chain connects TRBV19 to TRBJ1-3; the match to TRBD1 covers 7 bases. V was clipped by 5 bases and J by 4 bases; unmatched bases: 8. The CDR3 contains 15 residues. The germline CDR1 and CDR2 sequences are LNHDA and SQIVND (reference sequence). For the CDR3, the DNA is TGTGCCAGTAGTTTCTCCCGGACAGGCGGAAACACCATATATTTT. It codes for CASSFSRTGGNTIYF.

The chain combines TRBV5-1 with TRBJ2-3; 12 positions match TRBD2. The CDR3 has 17 residues. CDR1 is SGHRS, CDR2 YFSETQ, per germline. The V and J ends lost 5 bases and 4 bases, in that order; junction bases with no gene match: 11. In DNA form, the CDR3 reads TGCGCCAGCAGAGCTCCTAGCGGGGGGGCCTTTTCAGATACGCAGTATTTT. It is translated as CASRAPSGGAFSDTQYF.

The genes are TRBV28 and TRBJ2-2, with 9 positions matching TRBD1. The CDR3 is made up of 16 amino acids. Germline V gene lookup returns CDR1 MDHEN and CDR2 SYDVKM. V lost 3 bases and J lost 6; bases outside the gene matches: 8. The CDR3 nucleotides are TGTGCCAGCAGTTTTAACAGGGGGCAAATCCCCGGGGAGCTGTTTTTT. Translating gives CASSFNRGQIPGELFF.

To note about this clone: One end of the junction fails to match germline, which may point to a read error. The chain employs TRBV15 and TRBJ1-1; D not certain. There are 13 residues in the CDR3. Germline CDR1 is LNHNV and CDR2 is YYDKDF (reference sequence). The CDR3 sequence: CVTSRDGAAEAFF. The CDR3 region has the DNA TGTGTCACCAGCAGAGATGGAGCAGCCGAAGCTTTCTTT.

The chain combines TRBV9 with TRBJ2-5; 11 bases fit TRBD2. Germline trimming cut 3 bases from V and 4 bases from J; bases unmatched to any gene: 5. This CDR3 spans 15 amino acids. The germline V gene encodes CDR1 SGDLS and CDR2 YYNGEE. CDR3 coding DNA: TGTGCCAGCAGCGCCCAAGGACTAGCGGGAGAGACCCAGTACTTC. Protein product: CASSAQGLAGETQYF.

V and J are TRBV18 and TRBJ1-2; a weak D match, TRBD1 (5 bases). This CDR3 is built from 12 residues. The germline V and J ends were trimmed by 2 bases and 6 bases, with 7 bases remaining between them. Germline V gives CDR1 KGHSH, CDR2 LQKENI. CDR3 amino acids: CASSPDSDGYTF. The CDR3 nucleotides are TGTGCCAGCTCACCAGACAGTGATGGCTACACCTTC.

This chain links TRBV12-5 with TRBJ1-2; D uncertain. The V gene's germline CDR1 is LGHNT and CDR2 FRNRAP. Trimming took 2 bases from V and 7 from J, leaving 11 bases between them. The CDR3 length is 13 residues. The CDR3 bases are TGTGCTAGTGGTTTGATACCCGGCGGTGGCTACACCTTC. Residues: CASGLIPGGGYTF.

This chain connects TRBV18 to TRBJ2-5; D perhaps matches TRBD1 (7 bases). The J call may be incorrect, as the DNA end agrees better with TRBJ2-7. Germline V gene data show CDR1 as KGHSH and CDR2 as LQKENI. The CDR3 consists of 15 residues. CDR3 protein: CASSDSTGRGSEQYF. DNA of the CDR3: TGTGCCAGCTCAGACTCGACAGGGCGGGGTTCCGAGCAGTACTTC.

The J gene is TRBJ1-1, the V gene TRBV15; 7 bases match TRBD1. The germline CDR1 and CDR2 sequences are LNHNV and YYDKDF (reference sequence). The ends lost 10 bases at V and 3 bases at J; junction bases unmatched: 14. This CDR3 has 15 amino acids. This CDR3 is CAIKEEGAFYTEAFF. CDR3 coding DNA: TGTGCCATCAAGGAGGAGGGGGCTTTTTACACTGAAGCTTTCTTT.

The chain employs TRBV7-6 and TRBJ2-3; 10 bases are shared with TRBD2. Trimming removed 6 bases from V and 2 bases from J; junction bases left unmatched: 5. In germline, CDR1 is SGHVS, CDR2 FNYEAQ. The CDR3 consists of 15 residues. The CDR3 region is CASSVAGGNTDTQYF. The CDR3 DNA follows: TGTGCCAGCAGTGTAGCGGGAGGCAACACAGATACGCAGTATTTT.

This chain joins TRBV19 and TRBJ1-1; D is unresolved. The length of the CDR3 is 12 residues. Germline V CDR1 and CDR2: LNHDA, SQIVND (reference sequence). Trimming shortened V by 9 bases and J by 3 bases, and 11 bases separated the two germline ends. As DNA, the CDR3 is TGTGCCAGCCGCGAGGGTTACACTGAAGCTTTCTTT. Translating it yields CASREGYTEAFF.

The CDR3: CASSQVIAGVTGELFF. CDR3 DNA sequence: TGCGCCAGCAGCCAAGTAATTGCGGGAGTCACCGGGGAGCTGTTTTTT. J is TRBJ2-2 and V is TRBV4-1; 7 nucleotides match TRBD2. Germline lookup yields CDR1 MGHRA and CDR2 YSYEKL. This CDR3 region has 16 residues. After removal of 1 base from V and 4 bases from J, the junction contained 6 bases not matched to a gene.

With regard to this clone: A junction boundary mismatches the germline segment, possibly from a read error. J is TRBJ2-7 and V is TRBV7-9; D not certain. Germline loops: CDR1 SEHNR, CDR2 FQNEAQ (reference sequence). This CDR3 region has 12 residues. Written as DNA, the CDR3 is TGTGCCAGCAGCTTACCGCACGGAGCAGTTGACTTC. This encodes CASSLPHGAVDF.

The rearrangement joins TRBV6-5 to TRBJ1-5, with TRBD1 matching 10 bases. V lost 6 bases and J lost 3; bases outside the gene matches: 5. Germline CDR1 MNHEY, CDR2 SVGAGI. The CDR3 contains 15 residues. The CDR3 loop is CASRATGGDNQPQHF. Here the CDR3 DNA reads TGTGCCAGCAGGGCGACAGGGGGCGACAATCAGCCCCAGCATTTT.